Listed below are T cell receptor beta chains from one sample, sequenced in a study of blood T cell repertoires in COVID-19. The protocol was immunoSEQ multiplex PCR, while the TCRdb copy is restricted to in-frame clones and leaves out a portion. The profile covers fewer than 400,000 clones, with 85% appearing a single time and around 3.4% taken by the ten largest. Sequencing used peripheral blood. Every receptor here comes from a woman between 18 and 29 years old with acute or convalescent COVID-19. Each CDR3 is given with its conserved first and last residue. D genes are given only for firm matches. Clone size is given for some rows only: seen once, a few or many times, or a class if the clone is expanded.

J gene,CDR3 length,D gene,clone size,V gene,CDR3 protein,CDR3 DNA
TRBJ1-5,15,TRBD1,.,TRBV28,CASSRRTGGFQPQHF,TGTGCCAGCAGCCGGAGGACAGGGGGATTTCAGCCCCAGCATTTT
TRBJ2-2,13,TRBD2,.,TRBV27,CASTSGGTGELFF,TGTGCCAGCACCTCGGGGGGCACCGGGGAGCTGTTTTTT
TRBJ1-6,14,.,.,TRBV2,CASSQGRGNSPLHF,TGTGCCAGCAGTCAGGGAAGGGGCAATTCACCCCTCCACTTT
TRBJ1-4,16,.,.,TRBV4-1,CASSQTGVRVDEKLFF,TGCGCCAGCAGCCAAACGGGGGTGAGGGTAGATGAAAAACTGTTTTTT
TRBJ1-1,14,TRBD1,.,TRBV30,CAWSSGGMNTEAFF,TGTGCCTGGAGTTCAGGGGGTATGAACACTGAAGCTTTCTTT
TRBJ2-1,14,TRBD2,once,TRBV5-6,CASSWTSQRSEQFF,TGTGCCAGCAGCTGGACTAGCCAGAGGAGTGAGCAGTTCTTC
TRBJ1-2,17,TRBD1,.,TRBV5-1,CASSLAPGTGGGYGYTF,TGCGCCAGCAGCTTGGCCCCCGGGACAGGGGGCGGCTATGGCTACACCTTC
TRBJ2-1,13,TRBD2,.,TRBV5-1,CASSERESGEQFF,TGCGCCAGCAGTGAGCGGGAGTCAGGTGAGCAGTTCTTC
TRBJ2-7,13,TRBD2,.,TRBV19,CASGTRGPYEQYF,TGTGCCAGTGGGACTAGGGGCCCCTACGAGCAGTACTTC
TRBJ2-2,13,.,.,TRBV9,CASESRVDGELFF,TGTGCCAGCGAAAGCAGGGTCGACGGGGAGCTGTTTTTT
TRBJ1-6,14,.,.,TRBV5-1,CASSHGNGGSPLHF,TGCGCCAGCAGCCATGGGAATGGGGGCTCACCCCTCCACTTT
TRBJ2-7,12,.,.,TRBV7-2,CVSTASSYEQYF,TGTGTCAGCACTGCGAGCTCCTACGAGCAGTACTTC
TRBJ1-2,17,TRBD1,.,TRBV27,CASSLVNTGQIFYGYTF,TGTGCCAGCAGTTTAGTGAATACGGGACAGATTTTCTATGGCTACACCTTC
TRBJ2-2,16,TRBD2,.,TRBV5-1,CASSSTGTSGTGELFF,TGCGCCAGCAGCTCTACCGGGACTAGCGGCACCGGGGAGCTGTTTTTT
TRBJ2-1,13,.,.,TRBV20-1,CSASESVYNEQFF,TGCAGTGCTAGTGAAAGCGTATACAATGAGCAGTTCTTC
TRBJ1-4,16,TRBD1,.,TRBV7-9,CASSYETGGTDEKLFF,TGTGCCAGCAGCTACGAAACAGGGGGTACTGATGAAAAACTGTTTTTT
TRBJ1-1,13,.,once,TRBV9,CASSVVQATEAFF,TGTGCCAGCAGCGTAGTTCAGGCCACTGAAGCTTTCTTT
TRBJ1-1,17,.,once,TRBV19,CASSIKIKLGMNTEAFF,TGTGCCAGTAGTATCAAGATTAAGTTGGGCATGAACACTGAAGCTTTCTTT
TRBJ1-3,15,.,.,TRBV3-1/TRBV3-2,CASSQDIWSGNTIYF,TGTGCCAGCAGCCAAGATATCTGGTCCGGGAACACCATATATTTT
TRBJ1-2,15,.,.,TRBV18,CASSPSTKGPNGYTF,TGTGCCAGCTCACCATCAACAAAGGGGCCGAATGGCTACACCTTC
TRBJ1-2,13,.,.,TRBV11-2,CASSAPGARGYTF,TGTGCCAGCAGCGCCCCAGGGGCGCGTGGCTACACCTTC
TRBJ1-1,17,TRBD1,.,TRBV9,CASSSWTGDRKNTEAFF,TGTGCCAGCAGCTCCTGGACGGGGGACAGGAAGAACACTGAAGCTTTCTTT
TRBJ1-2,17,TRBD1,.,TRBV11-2,CASSLEDRQSELYGYTF,TGTGCCAGCAGCTTAGAGGACAGGCAGTCGGAACTCTATGGCTACACCTTC
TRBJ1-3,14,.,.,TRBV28,CASSPPGSGNTIYF,TGTGCCAGCAGTCCCCCGGGCTCTGGAAACACCATATATTTT
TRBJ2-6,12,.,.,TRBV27,CASGLISNVLTF,TGTGCCAGCGGACTAATTTCCAACGTCCTGACTTTC
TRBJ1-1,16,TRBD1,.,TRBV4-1,CASSQPQGDPFTEAFF,TGCGCCAGCAGCCAACCACAGGGGGACCCGTTCACTGAAGCTTTCTTT
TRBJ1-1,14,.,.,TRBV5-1,CASSLERVGTEAFF,TGCGCCAGCAGCTTGGAGAGGGTGGGCACTGAAGCTTTCTTT
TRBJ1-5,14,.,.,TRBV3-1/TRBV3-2,CASSLTSSNQPQHF,TGTGCCAGCAGCCTGACATCTAGCAATCAGCCCCAGCATTTT